This is a list of T cell receptor beta chains from one sample in a study of blood T cell repertoires in COVID-19. Assay used: immunoSEQ multiplex PCR; TCRdb lists only in-frame clones, some missing. The sample has fewer than 60,000 clones, over 80% seen once. What was sequenced was peripheral blood. Receptors originate from a man aged 70 or older with active COVID-19. Both conserved end residues are part of each CDR3. A D gene is named only where the DNA matches it firmly. Only some rows state a clone size, as once, few, many or a class for expanded clones.

TRBJ2-3 TRBV24-1 . once CATSDDSSTDTQYF TGTGCCACCAGTGACGACAGTAGCACAGATACGCAGTATTTT
TRBJ1-1 TRBV7-7 . . CASSLRGCRRMNTEAFF TGTGCCAGCAGCTTACGGGGTTGCCGACGAATGAACACTGAAGCTTTCTTT
TRBJ2-1 TRBV28 . . CASSVTRYRFF TGTGCCAGCAGTGTTACTAGGTACCGGTTCTTC
TRBJ2-1 TRBV6-5 TRBD1 . CASRRTGGSGQFF TGTGCCAGCAGACGGACAGGGGGGAGCGGGCAGTTCTTC
TRBJ2-5 TRBV7-9 . once CASSLSIQKETQYF TGTGCCAGCAGCTTAAGTATACAGAAAGAGACCCAGTACTTC
TRBJ1-4 TRBV10-1 TRBD1 . CATRDSGTATNEKLFF TGCGCCACAAGGGACAGCGGAACTGCAACTAATGAAAAACTGTTTTTT
TRBJ1-5 TRBV5-8 . . CASTSTGRIQQPQHF TGTGCCAGCACCAGTACAGGGCGGATTCAGCAGCCCCAGCATTTT
TRBJ1-3 TRBV5-1 TRBD1 . CASSPRTGTGNTIYF TGCGCCAGCAGCCCGAGGACAGGGACTGGAAACACCATATATTTT
TRBJ2-4 TRBV12-5 . . CASGLSDLAKNIQYF TGTGCTAGTGGTTTGTCAGATTTAGCCAAAAACATTCAGTACTTC
TRBJ1-6 TRBV10-1 . . CASNYFGQLAPLHF TGCGCCAGCAACTACTTTGGACAGTTAGCACCCCTCCACTTT
TRBJ2-2 TRBV7-3 TRBD2 . CASRPSGGASGELFF TGTGCCAGCAGACCAAGCGGGGGGGCATCCGGGGAGCTGTTTTTT